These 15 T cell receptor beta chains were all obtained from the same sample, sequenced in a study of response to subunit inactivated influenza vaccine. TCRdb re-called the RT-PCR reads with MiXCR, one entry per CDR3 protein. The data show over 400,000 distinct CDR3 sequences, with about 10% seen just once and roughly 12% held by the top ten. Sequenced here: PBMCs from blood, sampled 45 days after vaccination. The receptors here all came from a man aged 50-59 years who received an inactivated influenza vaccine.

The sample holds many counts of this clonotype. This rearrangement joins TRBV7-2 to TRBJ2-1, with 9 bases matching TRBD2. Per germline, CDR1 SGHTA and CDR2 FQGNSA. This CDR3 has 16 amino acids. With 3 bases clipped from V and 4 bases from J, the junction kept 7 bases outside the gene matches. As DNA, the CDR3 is TGTGCCAGCAGCTTGACTAGCGGAAATATATACAATGAGCAGTTCTTC. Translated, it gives CASSLTSGNIYNEQFF.

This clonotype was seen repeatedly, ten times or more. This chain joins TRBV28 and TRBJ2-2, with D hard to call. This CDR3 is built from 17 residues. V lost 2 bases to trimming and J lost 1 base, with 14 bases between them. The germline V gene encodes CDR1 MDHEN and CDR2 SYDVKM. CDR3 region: CASSLERSFGNTGELFF. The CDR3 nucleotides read TGTGCCAGCAGTTTAGAAAGGAGCTTTGGGAACACCGGGGAGCTGTTTTTT.

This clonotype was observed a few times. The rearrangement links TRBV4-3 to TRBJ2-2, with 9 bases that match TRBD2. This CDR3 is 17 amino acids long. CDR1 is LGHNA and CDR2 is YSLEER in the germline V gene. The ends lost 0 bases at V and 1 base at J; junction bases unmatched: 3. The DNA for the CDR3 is TGCGCCAGCAGCCAAGAATGGCGGGAGGGGAACACCGGGGAGCTGTTTTTT. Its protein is CASSQEWREGNTGELFF.

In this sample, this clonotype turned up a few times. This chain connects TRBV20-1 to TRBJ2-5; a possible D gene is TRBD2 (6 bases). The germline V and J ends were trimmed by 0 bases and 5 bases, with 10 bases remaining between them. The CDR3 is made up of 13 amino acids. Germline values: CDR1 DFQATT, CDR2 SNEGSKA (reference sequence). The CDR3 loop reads CSARDRREETQYF. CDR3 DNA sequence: TGCAGTGCTAGAGACCGGAGGGAGGAGACCCAGTACTTC.

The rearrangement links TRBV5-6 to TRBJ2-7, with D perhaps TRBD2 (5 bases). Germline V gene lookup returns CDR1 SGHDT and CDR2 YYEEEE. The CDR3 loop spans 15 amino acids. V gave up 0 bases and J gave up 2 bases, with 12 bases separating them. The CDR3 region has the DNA TGTGCCAGCAGCTTGGCCTTGAAGGGAGCCTACGAGCAGTACTTC. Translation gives CASSLALKGAYEQYF.

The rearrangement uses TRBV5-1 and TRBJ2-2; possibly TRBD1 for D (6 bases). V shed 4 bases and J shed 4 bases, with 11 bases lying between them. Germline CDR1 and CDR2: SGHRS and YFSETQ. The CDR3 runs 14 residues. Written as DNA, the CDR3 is TGCGCCAGCAGCCCCGGACAGAGCACCGGGGAGCTGTTTTTT. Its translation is CASSPGQSTGELFF.

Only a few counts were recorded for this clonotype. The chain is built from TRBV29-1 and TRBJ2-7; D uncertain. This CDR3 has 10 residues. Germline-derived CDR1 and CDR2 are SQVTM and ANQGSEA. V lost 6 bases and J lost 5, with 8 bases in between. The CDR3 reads CSVEIHEQYF. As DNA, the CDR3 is TGCAGCGTGGAAATCCACGAGCAGTACTTC.

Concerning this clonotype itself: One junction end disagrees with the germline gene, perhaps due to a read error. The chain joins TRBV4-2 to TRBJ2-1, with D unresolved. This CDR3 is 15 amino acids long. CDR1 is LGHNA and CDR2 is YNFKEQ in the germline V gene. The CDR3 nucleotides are TGTGCCAGGAGCCCGGAGATCCTCTCCTACAATGAGCAGTTCTTC. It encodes CARSPEILSYNEQFF.

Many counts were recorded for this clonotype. This chain's CDR3 is CASSQTSGSSNEQFF. Written as DNA, the CDR3 is TGTGCCAGCAGCCAGACTAGCGGGAGTAGCAATGAGCAGTTCTTC. The gene calls are TRBV27 and TRBJ2-1; 12 bases are shared with TRBD2. This CDR3 has 15 amino acids. With 6 bases clipped from V and 6 bases from J, the junction kept 6 bases outside the gene matches. The germline V gene has CDR1 MNHEY and CDR2 SMNVEV (reference sequence).

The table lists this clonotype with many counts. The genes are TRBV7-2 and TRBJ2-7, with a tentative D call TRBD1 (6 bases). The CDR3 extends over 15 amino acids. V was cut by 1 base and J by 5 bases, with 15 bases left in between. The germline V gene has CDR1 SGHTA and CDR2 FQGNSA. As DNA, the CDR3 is TGTGCCAGCAGCTTAGATGTTACAGGGTGGAACGAGCAGTACTTC. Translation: CASSLDVTGWNEQYF.

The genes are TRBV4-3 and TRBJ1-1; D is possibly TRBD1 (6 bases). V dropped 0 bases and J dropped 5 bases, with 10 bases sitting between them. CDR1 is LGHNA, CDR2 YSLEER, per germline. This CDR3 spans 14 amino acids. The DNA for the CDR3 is TGCGCCAGCAGCCAAGAACAGGGTCAAACTGAAGCTTTCTTT. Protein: CASSQEQGQTEAFF.

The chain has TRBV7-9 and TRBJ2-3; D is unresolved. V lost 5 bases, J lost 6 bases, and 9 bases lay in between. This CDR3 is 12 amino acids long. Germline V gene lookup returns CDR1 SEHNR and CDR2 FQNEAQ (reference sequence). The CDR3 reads CASSVRLDTQYF. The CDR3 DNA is TGTGCCAGCAGCGTCCGGTTGGATACGCAGTATTTT.

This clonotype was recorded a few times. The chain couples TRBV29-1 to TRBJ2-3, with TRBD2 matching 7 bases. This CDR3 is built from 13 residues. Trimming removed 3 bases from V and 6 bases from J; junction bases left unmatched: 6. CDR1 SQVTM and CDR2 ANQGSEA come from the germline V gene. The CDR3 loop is CSVDQGGRDTQYF. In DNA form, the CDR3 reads TGCAGCGTTGATCAGGGAGGGCGGGATACGCAGTATTTT.

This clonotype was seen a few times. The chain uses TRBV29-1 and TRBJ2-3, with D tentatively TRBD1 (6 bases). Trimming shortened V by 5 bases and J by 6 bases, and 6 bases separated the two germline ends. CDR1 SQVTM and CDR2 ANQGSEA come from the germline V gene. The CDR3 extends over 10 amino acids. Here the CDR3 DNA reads TGCAGCGTTAGGGGGGATACGCAGTATTTT. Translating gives CSVRGDTQYF.

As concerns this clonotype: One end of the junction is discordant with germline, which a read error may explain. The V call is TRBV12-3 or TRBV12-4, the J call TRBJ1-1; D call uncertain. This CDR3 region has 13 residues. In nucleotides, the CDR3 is TGTGCCAGCAGTTTGATTTCCAACACTGAAGCTTCCTTT. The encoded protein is CASSLISNTEASF.